This entry concerns a single T cell receptor beta chain. The antigen is unknown. The repertoire was sequenced with immunoSEQ multiplex PCR; TCRdb's copy has only in-frame clones and lacks some. The table has some 83,000 clones, roughly 83% seen once; the top ten hold less than 9.5%. These data come from a study of OX40 agonist ivuxolimab in advanced cancers. On the study more broadly: Patients with hepatocellular carcinoma, melanoma, renal cell or head and neck cancer made up the dose-escalation patients.

The CDR3 spans 17 residues. Germline CDR1 SGHTA, CDR2 FQGNSA. Study results and limitations: In the 0.1-3.0 mg/kg groups, partial responders showed among the lowest expansion. Specificity for antigen went undetermined in the expanded peripheral T cells.

The sequence was obtained from an adult with an advanced solid tumor such as melanoma, head and neck, liver or kidney cancer. The chain uses TRBV7-2 and TRBJ2-5, with a tentative D call TRBD2 (5 bases). The J call may be faulty, since TRBJ2-7 better matches the DNA end. The material sequenced was CD4+ or CD8+ T cells sorted from blood, taken in a trial of the OX40 agonist ivuxolimab. The CDR3 loop reads CASSPPLSGPSSYEQYF. In DNA form, the CDR3 reads TGTGCCAGCAGCCCCCCTCTAAGCGGCCCTAGCTCCTACGAGCAGTACTTC.